The 24 T cell receptor beta chains below were found in one sample sequenced in a study of T cell responses to AZD1222 COVID-19 vaccine. The method was immunoSEQ multiplex PCR; TCRdb's version includes in-frame clones alone and lacks a portion of them. The sample has about 97,000 clones; about 88% are singletons. The source material was peripheral blood, sampled on day 0 of AZD1222 vaccination. Every receptor here comes from an adult in good health.

A single count supports this clone. This chain links TRBV30 with TRBJ1-2; weak D call: TRBD1 (5 bases). Germline V gene lookup returns CDR1 GTSNPN and CDR2 SVGIG (reference sequence). The V end was cut by 1 base, the J end by 4 bases, with 7 bases between. The CDR3 runs to 12 residues. The CDR3 bases are TGTGCCTGGAGTGGGGGGATCTATGGCTACACCTTC. Amino acids: CAWSGGIYGYTF.

V usage is TRBV12-5 and J usage is TRBJ1-5; D gene unclear. The germline V gene has CDR1 LGHNT and CDR2 FRNRAP. V was trimmed by 2 bases and J by 4 bases, leaving 6 bases between them. This CDR3 region has 13 residues. The CDR3, as DNA: TGTGCTAGTGGTTTGCAGCCGAATCAGCCCCAGCATTTT. Translating it yields CASGLQPNQPQHF.

This clone was seen a few times. The chain combines TRBV6-5 with TRBJ1-1; the D is unclear. The CDR3 sequence is 15 residues long. V was clipped by 9 bases and J by 7 bases, with 24 bases between them. The germline CDR1 and CDR2 sequences are MNHEY and SVGAGI. This CDR3 reads CASLIGVLAFSEAFF. CDR3 coding DNA: TGTGCCAGTCTTATTGGGGTCCTGGCATTTAGTGAAGCTTTCTTT.

CDR3 nucleotides: TGTGCCAGCAGTTTCGGATTCACAGATACGCAGTATTTT. Translated: CASSFGFTDTQYF. This sequence joins TRBV12-3 or TRBV12-4 and TRBJ2-3; D not resolved. V was shortened by 3 bases and J by 2 bases, with 6 bases between the two germline ends. The CDR3 runs to 13 residues.

The chain uses TRBV25-1 and TRBJ1-4; D possibly corresponds to TRBD1 (5 bases). V lost 10 bases and J 8 bases, leaving 23 bases between the germline ends. The length of the CDR3 is 15 residues. The germline CDR1 and CDR2 sequences are MGHDK and SYGVNS. The CDR3 loop is CATSSFGGEVEKLFF. The CDR3 nucleotides read TGTGCCACCTCCTCCTTCGGGGGTGAGGTCGAAAAACTGTTTTTT.

V is TRBV29-1 and J is TRBJ1-3; D unresolved. Germline values: CDR1 SQVTM, CDR2 ANQGSEA. The CDR3 is 13 amino acids. Trimming stripped 5 bases from V and 2 bases from J, with 10 bases between. The CDR3 bases are TGCAGCGTTAGGGCGCAAGCTGGAAACACCATATATTTT. It yields the protein CSVRAQAGNTIYF. The whole variable domain, filled in from reference TRBV29-1 and TRBJ1-3, reads SAVISQKPSRDICQRGTSLTIQCQVDSQVTMMFWYRQQPGQSLTLIATANQGSEATYESGFVIDKFPISRPNLTFSTLTVSNMSPEDSSIYLCSVRAQAGNTIYFGEGSWLTVV.

This chain uses TRBV19 with TRBJ1-1; D is possibly TRBD1 (5 bases). V lost 4 bases and J lost 5, with 23 bases in between. The CDR3 extends over 17 amino acids. The germline gives CDR1 LNHDA, CDR2 SQIVND (reference sequence). CDR3 sequence reads: CASSTPGGGPRGTEAFF. In nucleotides, the CDR3 is TGTGCCAGTAGTACCCCTGGTGGGGGACCGAGGGGTACTGAAGCTTTCTTT.

This clone showed up just once. The V gene is TRBV7-6, the J gene TRBJ2-2; D possibly corresponds to TRBD1 (7 bases). Trimming took off 3 bases at V and 4 bases at J, with 12 bases between the two ends. Germline V gene sequence: CDR1 SGHVS, CDR2 FNYEAQ. This CDR3 spans 15 amino acids. The CDR3 is CASSFRQGGTGELFF. Written as DNA, the CDR3 is TGTGCCAGCAGCTTTAGACAGGGAGGCACCGGGGAGCTGTTTTTT. Filled out from reference TRBV7-6 and TRBJ2-2, the complete variable domain reads GAGVSQSPRYKVTKRGQDVALRCDPISGHVSLYWYRQALGQGPEFLTYFNYEAQQDKSGLPNDRFSAERPEGSISTLTIQRTEQRDSAMYRCASSFRQGGTGELFFGEGSRLTVL.

A few counts support this clone. The V call is TRBV6-5, the J call TRBJ1-6; D not certain. Germline-derived CDR1 and CDR2 are MNHEY and SVGAGI. The CDR3 length is 15 residues. V lost 3 bases, J lost 9 bases, and 15 bases lay in between. The CDR3, as DNA: TGTGCCAGCAGTTATATTGAACCCAGGAGTTCACCCCTCCACTTT. Translation gives CASSYIEPRSSPLHF.

The chain uses TRBV5-4 and TRBJ2-7, with 9 positions matching TRBD1. The CDR3 has 15 amino acids. CDR1 and CDR2 (germline): SGHNT, YYREEE (reference sequence). J was trimmed by 3 bases and V by 4 bases; bases with no gene match: 8. The chain's CDR3 is CASSRPGQGNYEQYF. CDR3 in DNA: TGTGCCAGCAGCCGACCAGGACAGGGGAACTACGAGCAGTACTTC.

This clone has a single count. The chain combines TRBV7-8 with TRBJ1-1; 8 bases are shared with TRBD1. CDR1 is SGHVS and CDR2 is FQNEAQ in the germline V gene. Germline trimming cut 4 bases from V and 3 bases from J; bases unmatched to any gene: 7. The CDR3 runs to 15 residues. For the CDR3, the DNA is TGTGCCAGCAGCTCATCAGGGGGCGGGTACACTGAAGCTTTCTTT. Its protein product is CASSSSGGGYTEAFF.

V gene TRBV14 combines with J gene TRBJ2-2; D is unclear. The CDR3 has 15 amino acids. CDR1 SGHDN and CDR2 FVKESK come from the germline V gene. V gave up 4 bases and J gave up 4 bases, with 13 bases separating them. CDR3 loop: CASSLFLPGTGELFF. In DNA, the CDR3 is TGTGCCAGCAGCCTCTTCCTCCCGGGCACCGGGGAGCTGTTTTTT.

The rearrangement links TRBV6-6 to TRBJ2-5; D may match TRBD1 or TRBD2 (5 bases each). The germline V gene encodes CDR1 MNHNY and CDR2 SVGAGI (reference sequence). Between the trimmed V and J ends, which lost 0 bases and 7 bases, there was a span of 12 bases. This CDR3 is 14 amino acids long. CDR3 DNA sequence: TGTGCCAGCAGTTACTCGTATGGGACCGGGACCCAGTACTTC. The encoded protein is CASSYSYGTGTQYF.

This clone was recorded a few times. The chain couples TRBV11-3 to TRBJ2-1, with 7 nucleotides matching TRBD1. Trimming at V came to 2 bases and at J to 6 bases, leaving 10 bases not matched to a gene. The CDR3 extends over 16 amino acids. Germline-derived CDR1 and CDR2 are SGHNT and YENEEA. CDR3 loop: CASSLTWTGMVNEQFF. Here the CDR3 DNA reads TGTGCCAGCAGCTTAACCTGGACAGGTATGGTCAATGAGCAGTTCTTC. Full variable domain (outside the CDR3, taken from reference TRBV11-3 and TRBJ2-1): EAGVVQSPRYKIIEKKQPVAFWCNPISGHNTLYWYLQNLGQGPELLIRYENEEAVDDSQLPKDRFSAERLKGVDSTLKIQPAELGDSAVYLCASSLTWTGMVNEQFFGPGTRLTVL.

This chain links TRBV5-1 with TRBJ2-2; 8 bases line up with TRBD1. The trim removed 6 bases at V and 4 bases at J, leaving 8 bases unmatched. The germline gives CDR1 SGHRS, CDR2 YFSETQ. The CDR3 is 15 residues long. CDR3 residues: CASTLQTGATGELFF. The CDR3 region has the DNA TGCGCCAGCACCCTCCAGACAGGGGCCACCGGGGAGCTGTTTTTT.

The chain links TRBV5-4 to TRBJ2-7; D possibly corresponds to TRBD1 (8 bases). Between the trimmed V and J ends, which lost 4 bases and 6 bases, there was a span of 17 bases. Germline CDR1 is SGHNT and CDR2 is YYREEE (reference sequence). This CDR3 has 14 amino acids. The CDR3 sequence is CASSALTGEGEQYF. Here the CDR3 DNA reads TGTGCCAGCAGCGCCTTGACAGGGGAGGGCGAGCAGTACTTC.

The rearrangement joins TRBV7-9 to TRBJ2-5; 11 bases are shared with TRBD2. CDR1 SEHNR and CDR2 FQNEAQ come from the germline V gene (reference sequence). Trimming at V came to 1 base and at J to 2 bases, leaving 3 bases not matched to a gene. The CDR3 contains 16 residues. The CDR3 is CASSLGASGGQETQYF. In DNA form, the CDR3 reads TGTGCCAGCAGCTTAGGTGCTAGCGGGGGGCAAGAGACCCAGTACTTC.

Only a few counts were recorded for this clone. The genes are TRBV30 and TRBJ2-1; D gene uncertain. CDR3 length equals 12 residues. V lost 3 bases to trimming and J lost 4 bases, with 7 bases between them. Germline V lookup: CDR1 GTSNPN, CDR2 SVGIG (reference sequence). CDR3 region: CAWSLGYNEQFF. The CDR3, as DNA: TGTGCCTGGAGCCTGGGGTACAATGAGCAGTTCTTC.

V gene TRBV28 combines with J gene TRBJ1-5, with D possibly being TRBD1 (6 bases). Germline CDR1 and CDR2: MDHEN and SYDVKM. The CDR3 has 14 residues. Deletions cut 6 bases from V and 4 bases from J, with 13 bases between. The CDR3 region is CASRVQGGNQPQHF. The CDR3 nucleotides read TGTGCCAGCAGGGTGCAAGGGGGTAATCAGCCCCAGCATTTT. The whole variable domain, filled in from reference TRBV28 and TRBJ1-5, reads DVKVTQSSRYLVKRTGEKVFLECVQDMDHENMFWYRQDPGLGLRLIYFSYDVKMKEKGDIPEGYSVSREKKERFSLILESASTNQTSMYLCASRVQGGNQPQHFGDGTRLSIL.

This chain joins TRBV9 and TRBJ1-3; D remains ambiguous. The germline V and J ends were trimmed by 2 bases and 0 bases, with 3 bases remaining between them. The CDR3 is 13 amino acids. The germline CDR1 and CDR2 sequences are SGDLS and YYNGEE. The CDR3 bases are TGTGCCAGCAGCGTGGACTCTGGAAACACCATATATTTT. Amino acid sequence: CASSVDSGNTIYF. Based on the CDR3 plus reference TRBV9 and TRBJ1-3, the full variable domain is DSGVTQTPKHLITATGQRVTLRCSPRSGDLSVYWYQQSLDQGLQFLIQYYNGEERAKGNILERFSAQQFPDLHSELNLSSLELGDSALYFCASSVDSGNTIYFGEGSWLTVV.

Only a few counts were recorded for this clone. The chain carries TRBV5-1 and TRBJ1-5; D ambiguous. Trimming removed 4 bases from V and 0 bases from J, with 11 bases in between. Germline values: CDR1 SGHRS, CDR2 YFSETQ. CDR3 length: 15 amino acids. As DNA, the CDR3 is TGCGCCAGCAGCCCCGCGGGCCATAGCAATCAGCCCCAGCATTTT. Its translation: CASSPAGHSNQPQHF.

The chain combines TRBV5-8 with TRBJ2-5; D is possibly TRBD1 (6 bases). CDR3 length equals 16 residues. Germline V CDR1 and CDR2: SGHTS, YDEGEE. V was trimmed by 3 bases and J by 5 bases, leaving 20 bases between them. The CDR3 loop reads CASSYPGSGVRETQYF. The CDR3 bases are TGTGCCAGCAGCTATCCGGGGTCAGGGGTAAGGGAGACCCAGTACTTC.

The chain combines TRBV11-3 with TRBJ2-1, with 10 positions matching TRBD2. The V and J ends lost 8 bases and 5 bases, in that order; junction bases with no gene match: 6. Germline loops: CDR1 SGHNT, CDR2 YENEEA. This CDR3 contains 14 residues. The CDR3 sequence is CASAGTSEDNEQFF. As DNA, the CDR3 is TGTGCCAGCGCGGGGACTAGCGAGGACAATGAGCAGTTCTTC.

The V and J genes are TRBV15 and TRBJ2-1; 12 bases map to TRBD2. Looked up from germline, CDR1 is LNHNV and CDR2 is YYDKDF (reference sequence). With 2 bases clipped from V and 10 bases from J, the junction kept 9 bases outside the gene matches. This CDR3 region has 16 residues. CDR3 in amino acids: CATSRTLTSGGPEQFF. CDR3 coding DNA: TGTGCCACCAGCAGAACGTTGACTAGCGGGGGTCCAGAGCAGTTCTTC.